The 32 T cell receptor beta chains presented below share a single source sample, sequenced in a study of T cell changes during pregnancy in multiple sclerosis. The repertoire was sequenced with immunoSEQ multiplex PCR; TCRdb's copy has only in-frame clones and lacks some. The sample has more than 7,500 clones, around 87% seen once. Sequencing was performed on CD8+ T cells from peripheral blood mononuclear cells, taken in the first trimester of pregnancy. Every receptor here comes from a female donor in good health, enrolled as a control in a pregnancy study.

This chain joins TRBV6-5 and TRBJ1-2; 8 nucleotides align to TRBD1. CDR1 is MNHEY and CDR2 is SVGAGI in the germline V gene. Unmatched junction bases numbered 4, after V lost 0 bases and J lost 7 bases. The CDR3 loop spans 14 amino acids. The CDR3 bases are TGTGCCAGCAGTTACTCACCAGGGGGCGCTGGCTACACCTTC. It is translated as CASSYSPGGAGYTF.

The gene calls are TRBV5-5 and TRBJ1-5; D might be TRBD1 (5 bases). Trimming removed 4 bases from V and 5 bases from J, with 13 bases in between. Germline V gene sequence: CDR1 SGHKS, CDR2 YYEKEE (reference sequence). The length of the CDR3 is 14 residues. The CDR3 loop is CASSPWRTHQPQHF. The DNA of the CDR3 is TGTGCCAGCAGCCCATGGCGGACACATCAGCCCCAGCATTTT.

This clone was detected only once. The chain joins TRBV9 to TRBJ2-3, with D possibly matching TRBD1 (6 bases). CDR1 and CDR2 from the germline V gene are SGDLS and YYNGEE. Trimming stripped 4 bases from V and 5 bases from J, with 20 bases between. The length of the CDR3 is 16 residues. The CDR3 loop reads CASSLQGGQGGDTQYF. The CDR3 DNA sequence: TGTGCCAGCAGCCTCCAAGGTGGGCAAGGGGGAGATACGCAGTATTTT.

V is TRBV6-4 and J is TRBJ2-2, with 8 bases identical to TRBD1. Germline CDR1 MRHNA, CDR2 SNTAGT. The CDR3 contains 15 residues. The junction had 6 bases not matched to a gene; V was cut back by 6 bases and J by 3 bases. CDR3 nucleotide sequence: TGTGCCAGCAGCCCTGGACAGGGTGACACCGGGGAGCTGTTTTTT. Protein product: CASSPGQGDTGELFF.

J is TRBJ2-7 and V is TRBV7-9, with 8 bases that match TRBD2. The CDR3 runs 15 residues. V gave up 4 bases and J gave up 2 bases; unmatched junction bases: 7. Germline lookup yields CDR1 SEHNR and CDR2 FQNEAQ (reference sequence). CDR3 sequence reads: CASSSRGGNPYEQYF. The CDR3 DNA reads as TGTGCCAGCAGCTCTCGGGGGGGGAACCCCTACGAGCAGTACTTC.

CDR3 in amino acids: CASSHVDTGANVLTF. The DNA of the CDR3 is TGCGCCAGCAGTCATGTGGACACTGGGGCCAACGTCCTGACTTTC. This sequence joins TRBV23-1 and TRBJ2-6; D is possibly TRBD1 (5 bases). TRBV23-1 carries the ORF label, with uncertain function. This CDR3 contains 15 residues. Trimming left V 3 bases short and J 2 bases short, with 8 bases between.

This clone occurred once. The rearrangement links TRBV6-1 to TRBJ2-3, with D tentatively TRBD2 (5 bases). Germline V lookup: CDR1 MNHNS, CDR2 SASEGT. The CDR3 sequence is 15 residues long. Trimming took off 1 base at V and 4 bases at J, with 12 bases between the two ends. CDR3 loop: CASSEDGGGPDTQYF. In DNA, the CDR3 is TGTGCCAGCAGTGAAGACGGAGGCGGACCAGATACGCAGTATTTT.

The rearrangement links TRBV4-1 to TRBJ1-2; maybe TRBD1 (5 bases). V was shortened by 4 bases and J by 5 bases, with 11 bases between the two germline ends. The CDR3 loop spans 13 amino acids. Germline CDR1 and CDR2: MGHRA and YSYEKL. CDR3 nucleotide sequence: TGCGCCAGCAGCCCCCGGGGGATTTATGGCTACACCTTC. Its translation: CASSPRGIYGYTF.

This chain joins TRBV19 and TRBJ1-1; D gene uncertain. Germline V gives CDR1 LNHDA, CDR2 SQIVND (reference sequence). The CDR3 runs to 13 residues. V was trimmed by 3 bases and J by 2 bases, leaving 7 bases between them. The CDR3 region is CASSISGNTEAFF. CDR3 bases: TGTGCCAGTAGTATTAGTGGTAACACTGAAGCTTTCTTT.

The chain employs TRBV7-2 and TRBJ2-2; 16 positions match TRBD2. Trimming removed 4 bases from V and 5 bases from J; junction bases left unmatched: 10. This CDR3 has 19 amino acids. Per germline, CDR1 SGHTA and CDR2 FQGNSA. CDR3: CASSSPGTSGGAKTGELFF. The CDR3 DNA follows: TGTGCCAGCAGCTCCCCAGGGACTAGCGGGGGGGCTAAAACCGGGGAGCTGTTTTTT.

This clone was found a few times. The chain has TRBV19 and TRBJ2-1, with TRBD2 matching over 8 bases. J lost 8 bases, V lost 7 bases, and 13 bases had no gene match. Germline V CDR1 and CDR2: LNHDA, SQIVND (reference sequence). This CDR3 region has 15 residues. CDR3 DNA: TGTGCCAGTAAAAATGTACCGGGAGGGCCTTATGAGCAGTTCTTC. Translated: CASKNVPGGPYEQFF.

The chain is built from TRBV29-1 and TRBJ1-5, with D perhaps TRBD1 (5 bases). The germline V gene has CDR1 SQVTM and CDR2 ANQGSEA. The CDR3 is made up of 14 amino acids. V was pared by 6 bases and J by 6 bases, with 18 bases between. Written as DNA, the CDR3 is TGCAGCGTAATACAGGCTGGGCCTAGTCAGCCCCAGCATTTT. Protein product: CSVIQAGPSQPQHF. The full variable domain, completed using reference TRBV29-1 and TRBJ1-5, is SAVISQKPSRDICQRGTSLTIQCQVDSQVTMMFWYRQQPGQSLTLIATANQGSEATYESGFVIDKFPISRPNLTFSTLTVSNMSPEDSSIYLCSVIQAGPSQPQHFGDGTRLSIL.

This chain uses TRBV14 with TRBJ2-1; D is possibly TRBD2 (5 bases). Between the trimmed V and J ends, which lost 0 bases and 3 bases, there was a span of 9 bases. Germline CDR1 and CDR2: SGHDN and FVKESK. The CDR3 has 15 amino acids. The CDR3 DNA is TGTGCCAGCAGCCAAGATGTGCGGGTCTACAATGAGCAGTTCTTC. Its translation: CASSQDVRVYNEQFF.

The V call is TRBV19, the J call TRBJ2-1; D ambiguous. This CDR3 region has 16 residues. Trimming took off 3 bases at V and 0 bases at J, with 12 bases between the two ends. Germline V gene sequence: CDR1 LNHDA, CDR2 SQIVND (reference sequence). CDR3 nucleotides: TGTGCCAGTAGTATCAATAGCTTAAGCTCCTACAATGAGCAGTTCTTC. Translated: CASSINSLSSYNEQFF.

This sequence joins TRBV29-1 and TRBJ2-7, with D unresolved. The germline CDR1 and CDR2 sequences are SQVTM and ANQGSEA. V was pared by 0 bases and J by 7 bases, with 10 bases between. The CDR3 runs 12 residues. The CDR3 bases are TGCAGCGTTGAAGACACCGACTGGGAGCAGTACTTC. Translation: CSVEDTDWEQYF.

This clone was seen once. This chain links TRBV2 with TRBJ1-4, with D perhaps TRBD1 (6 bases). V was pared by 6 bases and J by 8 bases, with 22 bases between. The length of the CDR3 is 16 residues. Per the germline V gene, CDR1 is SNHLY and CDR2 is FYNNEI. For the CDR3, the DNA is TGTGCCAGCAGGGGGTCCCCAGGGGCCTGGGGAGAAAAACTGTTTTTT. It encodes CASRGSPGAWGEKLFF.

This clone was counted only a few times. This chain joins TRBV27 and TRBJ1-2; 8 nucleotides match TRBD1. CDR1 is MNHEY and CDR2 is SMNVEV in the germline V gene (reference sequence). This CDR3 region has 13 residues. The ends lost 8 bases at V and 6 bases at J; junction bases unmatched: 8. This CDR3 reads CASSPRTGNGYTF. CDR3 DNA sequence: TGTGCCAGCTCACCACGGACAGGGAATGGCTACACCTTC.

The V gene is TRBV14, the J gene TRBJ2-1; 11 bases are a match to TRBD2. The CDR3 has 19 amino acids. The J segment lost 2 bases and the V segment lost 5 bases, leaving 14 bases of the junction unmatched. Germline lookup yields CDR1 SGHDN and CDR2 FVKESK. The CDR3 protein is CASSSIAGGHARTYNEQFF. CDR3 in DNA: TGTGCCAGCAGCTCTATAGCGGGGGGGCACGCGAGGACCTACAATGAGCAGTTCTTC.

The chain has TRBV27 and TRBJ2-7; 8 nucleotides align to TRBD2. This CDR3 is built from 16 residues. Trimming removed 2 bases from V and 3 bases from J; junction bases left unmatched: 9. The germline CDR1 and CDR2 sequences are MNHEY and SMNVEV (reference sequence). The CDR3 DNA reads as TGTGCCAGCAGTTTAACCGTAGCGGGGACCGTCTACGAGCAGTACTTC. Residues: CASSLTVAGTVYEQYF.

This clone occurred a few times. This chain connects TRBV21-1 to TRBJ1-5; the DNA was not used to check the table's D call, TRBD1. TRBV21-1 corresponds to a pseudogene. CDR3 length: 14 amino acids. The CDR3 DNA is TGTGCCAGCAGCAATGCGACAGGGGGTCAGCCCCAGCATTTT. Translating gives CASSNATGGQPQHF.

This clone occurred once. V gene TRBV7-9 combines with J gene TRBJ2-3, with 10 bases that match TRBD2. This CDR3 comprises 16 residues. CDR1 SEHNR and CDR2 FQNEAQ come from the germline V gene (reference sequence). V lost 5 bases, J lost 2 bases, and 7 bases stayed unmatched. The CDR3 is CASSILAGATTDTQYF. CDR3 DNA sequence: TGTGCCAGCAGCATTCTAGCGGGGGCTACCACAGATACGCAGTATTTT.

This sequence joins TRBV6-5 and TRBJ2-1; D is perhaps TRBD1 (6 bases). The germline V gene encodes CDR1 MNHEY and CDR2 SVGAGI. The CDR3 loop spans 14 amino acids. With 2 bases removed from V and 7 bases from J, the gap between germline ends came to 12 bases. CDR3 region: CASSYGGRDNEQFF. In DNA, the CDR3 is TGTGCCAGCAGTTACGGGGGCAGGGATAATGAGCAGTTCTTC.

CDR3 in amino acids: CASSLSDNQYF. CDR3 DNA sequence: TGTGCCAGCAGTTTGTCAGATAACCAGTACTTC. The chain couples TRBV28 to TRBJ2-5; D remains unclear. V lost 3 bases to trimming and J lost 10 bases, with 9 bases between them. CDR1 and CDR2 (germline): MDHEN, SYDVKM. The CDR3 spans 11 residues. Drawing the rest from reference TRBV28 and TRBJ2-5, the complete variable domain is DVKVTQSSRYLVKRTGEKVFLECVQDMDHENMFWYRQDPGLGLRLIYFSYDVKMKEKGDIPEGYSVSREKKERFSLILESASTNQTSMYLCASSLSDNQYFGPGTRLLVL.

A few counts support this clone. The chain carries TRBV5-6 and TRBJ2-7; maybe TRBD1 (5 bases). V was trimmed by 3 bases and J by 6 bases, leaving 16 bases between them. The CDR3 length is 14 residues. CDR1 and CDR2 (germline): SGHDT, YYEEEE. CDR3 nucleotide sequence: TGTGCCAGCAGCTCGGCAGGGTTCGGCTCCGAGCAGTACTTC. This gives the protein CASSSAGFGSEQYF. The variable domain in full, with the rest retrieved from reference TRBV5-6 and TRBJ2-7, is DAGVTQSPTHLIKTRGQQVTLRCSPKSGHDTVSWYQQALGQGPQFIFQYYEEEERQRGNFPDRFSGHQFPNYSSELNVNALLLGDSALYLCASSSAGFGSEQYFGPGTRLTVT.

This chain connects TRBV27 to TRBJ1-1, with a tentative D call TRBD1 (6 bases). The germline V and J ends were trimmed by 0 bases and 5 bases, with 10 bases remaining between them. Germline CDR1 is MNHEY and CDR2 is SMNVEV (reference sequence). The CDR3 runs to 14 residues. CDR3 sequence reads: CASSLSTGRTEAFF. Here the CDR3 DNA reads TGTGCCAGCAGTTTATCAACAGGGCGGACTGAAGCTTTCTTT.

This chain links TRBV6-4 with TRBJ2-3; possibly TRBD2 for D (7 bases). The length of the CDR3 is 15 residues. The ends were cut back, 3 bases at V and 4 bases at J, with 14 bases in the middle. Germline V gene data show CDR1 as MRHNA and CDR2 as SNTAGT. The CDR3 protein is CASSEEGGVADTQYF. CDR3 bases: TGTGCCAGCAGTGAAGAGGGGGGGGTCGCAGATACGCAGTATTTT.

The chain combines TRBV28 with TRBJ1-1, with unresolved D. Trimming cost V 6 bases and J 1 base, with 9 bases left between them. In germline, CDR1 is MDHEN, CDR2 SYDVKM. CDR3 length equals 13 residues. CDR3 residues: CASSEPGNTEAFF. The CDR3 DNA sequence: TGTGCCAGCAGCGAACCGGGGAACACTGAAGCTTTCTTT.

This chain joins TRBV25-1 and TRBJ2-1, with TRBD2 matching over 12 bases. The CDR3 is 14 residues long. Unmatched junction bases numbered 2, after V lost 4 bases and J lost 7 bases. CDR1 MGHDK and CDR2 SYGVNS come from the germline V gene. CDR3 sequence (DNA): TGTGCCAGCAGTGTGACTAGCGGGAGTAATGAGCAGTTCTTC. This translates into CASSVTSGSNEQFF. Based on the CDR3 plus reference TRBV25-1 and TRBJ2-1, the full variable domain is EADIYQTPRYLVIGTGKKITLECSQTMGHDKMYWYQQDPGMELHLIHYSYGVNSTEKGDLSSESTVSRIRTEHFPLTLESARPSHTSQYLCASSVTSGSNEQFFGPGTRLTVL.

The DNA of the CDR3 is TGTGCCAGCAGTTTTCAGGCGAACACTGAAGCTTTCTTT. This sequence encodes CASSFQANTEAFF. V usage is TRBV28 and J usage is TRBJ1-1; the D is unclear. Per the germline V gene, CDR1 is MDHEN and CDR2 is SYDVKM. V dropped 3 bases and J dropped 1 base, with 6 bases sitting between them. This CDR3 has 13 residues.

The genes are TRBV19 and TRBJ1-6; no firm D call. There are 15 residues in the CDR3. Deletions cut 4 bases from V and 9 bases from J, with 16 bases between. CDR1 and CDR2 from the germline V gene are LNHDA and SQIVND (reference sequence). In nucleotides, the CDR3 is TGTGCCAGTAGTACCTCACGGTCTCTCGGTTCACCCCTCCACTTT. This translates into CASSTSRSLGSPLHF.

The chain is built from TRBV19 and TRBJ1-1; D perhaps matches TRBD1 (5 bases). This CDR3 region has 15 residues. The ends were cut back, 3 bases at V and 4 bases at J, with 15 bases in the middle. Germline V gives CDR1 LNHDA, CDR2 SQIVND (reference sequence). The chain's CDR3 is CASSMTRRGSTEAFF. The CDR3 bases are TGTGCCAGTAGTATGACAAGGCGGGGGAGCACTGAAGCTTTCTTT. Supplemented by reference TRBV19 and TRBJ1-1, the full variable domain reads DGGITQSPKYLFRKEGQNVTLSCEQNLNHDAMYWYRQDPGQGLRLIYYSQIVNDFQKGDIAEGYSVSREKKESFPLTVTSAQKNPTAFYLCASSMTRRGSTEAFFGQGTRLTVV.

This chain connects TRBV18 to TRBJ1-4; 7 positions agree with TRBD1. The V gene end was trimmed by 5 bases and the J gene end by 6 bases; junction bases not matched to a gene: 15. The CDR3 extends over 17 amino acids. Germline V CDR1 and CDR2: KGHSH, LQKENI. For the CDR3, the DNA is TGTGCCAGCTCAGCCCGGGGCAGGGGGACGGTATATGAAAAACTGTTTTTT. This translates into CASSARGRGTVYEKLFF.